This T cell receptor beta chain came from a study of T cell responses to AZD1222 COVID-19 vaccine. Study summary: Both about-4-week and about-12-week second-dose recipients were combined. Study conclusions and caveats: Spike-wide vaccine-associated CD4 TCRs dominated at 160-218 and 743-854.

TCRdb's copy holds only in-frame clones and misses some; the assay was immunoSEQ multiplex PCR. The table records some 150,000 clones, just over 90% of them present only once. Concerning this clone itself: Antigen specificity is unknown.

Germline CDR1 and CDR2: MNHNY and SVGAGI (reference sequence). V lost 4 bases to trimming and J lost 7 bases; unmatched junction nucleotides: 7. This CDR3 has 14 amino acids. The chain recombines TRBV6-6 with TRBJ2-1; TRBD1 matches at 7 bases. The source of this sequence is an adult in good health. The sample here was peripheral blood, taken on day 0 of AZD1222 vaccination. CDR3 nucleotides: TGTGCCAGCAGTTTCCCTCAACAGGGGAATGAGCAGTTCTTC. Its protein product is CASSFPQQGNEQFF.